This T cell receptor beta chain derives from a study of shared clonotypes between healthy human individuals. Whole-study results and caveats: Even with large depth, rarefaction showed that sorted-subset sequencing was incomplete.

Note on this clone: The antigen is unknown.

The table came from immunoSEQ multiplex PCR; TCRdb's copy has only in-frame clones and leaves some out. Here the sample spans millions of clones, just over 90% being singletons. Germline values: CDR1 SGHRS, CDR2 YFSETQ. J gave up 0 bases and V 0 bases, and 5 bases lay outside the gene matches. The CDR3 extends over 17 amino acids. What was sequenced was naive CD4+ T cells sorted from blood. Subset noted: CD45RA+ positively selected. This TCR derives from a man younger than 35 in good health. J is TRBJ2-1 and V is TRBV5-1; 8 bases are shared with TRBD2. CDR3 region: CASSLGVAGTSYNEQFF. The CDR3 coding sequence is TGCGCCAGCAGCTTGGGGGTAGCGGGGACCTCCTACAATGAGCAGTTCTTC.